This paragraph reports one TCR beta chain. V was clipped by 6 bases and J by 0 bases, with 15 bases between them. CDR3 length: 16 amino acids. Germline-derived CDR1 and CDR2 are MDHEN and SYDVKM. The data stem from a study of shared clonotypes between healthy human individuals. This table comes from immunoSEQ multiplex PCR, and its TCRdb copy is limited to in-frame clones, with some not included. In the table there are 600,000 or so clones, roughly 95% of which are singletons. The naive CD8 population came from CD45RO-negative cells selected for CCR7, without terminally differentiated effector memory CD45RA+ cells.

V usage is TRBV28 and J usage is TRBJ1-3; TRBD1 is a possible D gene (5 bases). The receptor comes from a woman in her 30s in good health. The sequenced sample was naive CD8+ T cells sorted from blood. DNA for the CDR3: TGTGCCAGCAGCCTCCCCCCGGGGACCTCTGGAAACACCATATATTTT. As protein: CASSLPPGTSGNTIYF.